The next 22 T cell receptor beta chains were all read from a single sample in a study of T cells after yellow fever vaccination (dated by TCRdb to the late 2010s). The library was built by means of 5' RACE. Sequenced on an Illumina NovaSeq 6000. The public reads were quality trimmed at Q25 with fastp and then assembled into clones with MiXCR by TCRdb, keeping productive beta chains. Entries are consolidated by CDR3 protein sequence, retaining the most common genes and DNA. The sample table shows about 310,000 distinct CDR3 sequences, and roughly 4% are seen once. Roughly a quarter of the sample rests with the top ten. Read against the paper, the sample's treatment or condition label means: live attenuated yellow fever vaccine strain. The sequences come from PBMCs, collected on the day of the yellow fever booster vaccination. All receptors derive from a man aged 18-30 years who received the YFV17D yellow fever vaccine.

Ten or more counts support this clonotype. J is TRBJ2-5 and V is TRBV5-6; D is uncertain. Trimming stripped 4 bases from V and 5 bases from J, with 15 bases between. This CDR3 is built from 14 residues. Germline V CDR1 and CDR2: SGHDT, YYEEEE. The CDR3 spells CASSPPGVRETQYF. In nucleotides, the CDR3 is TGTGCCAGCAGCCCCCCAGGTGTCCGGGAGACCCAGTACTTC.

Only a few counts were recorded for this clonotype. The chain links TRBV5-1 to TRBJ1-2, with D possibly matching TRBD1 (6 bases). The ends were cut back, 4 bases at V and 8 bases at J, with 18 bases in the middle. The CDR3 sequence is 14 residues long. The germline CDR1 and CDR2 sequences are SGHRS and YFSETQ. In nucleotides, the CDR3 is TGCGCCAGCAGCGCTACATTCCCAGGGGTCGGCTACACCTTC. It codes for CASSATFPGVGYTF.

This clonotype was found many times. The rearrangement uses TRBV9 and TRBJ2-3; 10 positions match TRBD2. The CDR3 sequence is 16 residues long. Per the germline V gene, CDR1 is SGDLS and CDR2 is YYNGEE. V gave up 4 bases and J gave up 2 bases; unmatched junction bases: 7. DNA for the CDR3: TGTGCCAGCAGCCAACCCCTAGCGGGGGACACAGATACGCAGTATTTT. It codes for CASSQPLAGDTDTQYF.

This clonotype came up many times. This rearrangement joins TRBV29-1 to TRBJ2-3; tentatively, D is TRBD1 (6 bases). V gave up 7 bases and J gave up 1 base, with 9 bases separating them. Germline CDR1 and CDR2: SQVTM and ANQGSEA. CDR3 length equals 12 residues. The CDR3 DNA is TGCAGCGGGGACATAGGCACAGATACGCAGTATTTT. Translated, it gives CSGDIGTDTQYF.

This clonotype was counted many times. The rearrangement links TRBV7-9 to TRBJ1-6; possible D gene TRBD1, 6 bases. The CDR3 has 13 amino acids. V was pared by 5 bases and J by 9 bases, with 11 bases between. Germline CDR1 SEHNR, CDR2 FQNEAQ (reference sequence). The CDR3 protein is CASSGRQASPLHF. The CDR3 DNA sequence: TGTGCCAGCAGCGGAAGACAGGCTTCACCCCTCCACTTT.

This CDR3 reads CASSFPGGTGLQETQYF. DNA of the CDR3: TGTGCCAGCAGTTTCCCAGGCGGGACAGGATTGCAAGAGACCCAGTACTTC. The chain uses TRBV12-3 or TRBV12-4 and TRBJ2-5; 8 nucleotides match TRBD1. The CDR3 covers 17 residues. After removal of 3 bases from V and 2 bases from J, the junction contained 11 bases not matched to a gene.

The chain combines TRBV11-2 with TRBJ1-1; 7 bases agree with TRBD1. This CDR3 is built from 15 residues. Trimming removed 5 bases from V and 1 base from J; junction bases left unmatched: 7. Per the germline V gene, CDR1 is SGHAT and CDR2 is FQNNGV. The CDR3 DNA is TGTGCCAGCAGCACCTCGACAGGGACGAACACTGAAGCTTTCTTT. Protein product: CASSTSTGTNTEAFF.

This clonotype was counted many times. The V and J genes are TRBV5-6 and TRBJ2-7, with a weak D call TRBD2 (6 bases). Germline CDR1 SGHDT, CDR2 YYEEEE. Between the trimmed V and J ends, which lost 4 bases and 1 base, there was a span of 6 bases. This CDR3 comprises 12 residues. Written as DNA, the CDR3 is TGTGCCAGCAGCGGGACTTCCTACGAGCAGTACTTC. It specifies CASSGTSYEQYF.

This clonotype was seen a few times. The CDR3 coding sequence is TGCAGTGCTAGAGAGCAGGGATCGGCTGAAGCTTTCTTT. This gives the protein CSAREQGSAEAFF. The chain joins TRBV20-1 to TRBJ1-1, with TRBD1 as a possible D gene (5 bases). The germline V gene has CDR1 DFQATT and CDR2 SNEGSKA (reference sequence). The CDR3 loop spans 13 amino acids. V lost 0 bases and J 6 bases, leaving 11 bases between the germline ends.

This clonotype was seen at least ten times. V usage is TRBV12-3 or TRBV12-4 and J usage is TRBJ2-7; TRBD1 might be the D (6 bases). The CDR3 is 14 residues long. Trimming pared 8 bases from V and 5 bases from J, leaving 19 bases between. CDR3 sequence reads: CASSPQGGAHEQYF. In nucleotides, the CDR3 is TGTGCCAGCTCCCCACAGGGTGGGGCCCACGAGCAGTACTTC.

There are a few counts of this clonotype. The CDR3 DNA reads as TGTGCCAGCAGTCCCTTGTGGAACAGGGAGGCTGAAGCTTTCTTT. Translating it yields CASSPLWNREAEAFF. The chain joins TRBV12-3 or TRBV12-4 to TRBJ1-1; tentatively, D is TRBD1 (6 bases). This CDR3 is 15 amino acids long. V lost 5 bases and J 6 bases, leaving 19 bases between the germline ends.

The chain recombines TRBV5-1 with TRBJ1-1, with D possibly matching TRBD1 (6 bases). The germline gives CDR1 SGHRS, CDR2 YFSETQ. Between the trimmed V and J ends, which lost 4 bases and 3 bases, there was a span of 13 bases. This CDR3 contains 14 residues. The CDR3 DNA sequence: TGCGCCAGCAGCGTTACAGGGTCAGACACTGAAGCTTTCTTT. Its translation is CASSVTGSDTEAFF.

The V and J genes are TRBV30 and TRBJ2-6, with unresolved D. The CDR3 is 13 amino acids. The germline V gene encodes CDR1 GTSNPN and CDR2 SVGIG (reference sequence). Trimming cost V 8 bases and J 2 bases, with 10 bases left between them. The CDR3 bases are TGTGCCAGGTCACCTCCTGGGGCCAACGTCCTGACTTTC. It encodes CARSPPGANVLTF.

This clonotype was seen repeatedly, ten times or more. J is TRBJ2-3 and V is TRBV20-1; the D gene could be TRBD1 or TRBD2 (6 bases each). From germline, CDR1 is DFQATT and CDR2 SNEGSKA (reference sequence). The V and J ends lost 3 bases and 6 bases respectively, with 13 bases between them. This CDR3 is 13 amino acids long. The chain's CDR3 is CSASPGAPDTQYF. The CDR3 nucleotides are TGCAGTGCTAGCCCGGGGGCGCCGGATACGCAGTATTTT.

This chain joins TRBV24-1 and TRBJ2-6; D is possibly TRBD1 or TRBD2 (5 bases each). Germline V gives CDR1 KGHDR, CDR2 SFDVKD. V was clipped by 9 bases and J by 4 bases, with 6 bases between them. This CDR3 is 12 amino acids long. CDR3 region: CATGTGANVLTF. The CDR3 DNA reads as TGTGCCACCGGGACCGGGGCCAACGTCCTGACTTTC.

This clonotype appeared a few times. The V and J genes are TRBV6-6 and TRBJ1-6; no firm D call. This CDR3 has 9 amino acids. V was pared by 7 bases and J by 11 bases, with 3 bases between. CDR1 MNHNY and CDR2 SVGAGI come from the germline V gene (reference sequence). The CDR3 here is CASTPPLHF. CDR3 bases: TGTGCCAGCACCCCACCCCTCCACTTT.

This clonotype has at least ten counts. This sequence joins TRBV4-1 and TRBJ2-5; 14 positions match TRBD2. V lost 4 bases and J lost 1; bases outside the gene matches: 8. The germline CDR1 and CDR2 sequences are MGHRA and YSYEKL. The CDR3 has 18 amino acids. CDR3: CASSPLGTSGGLQETQYF. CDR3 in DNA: TGCGCCAGCAGCCCACTCGGGACTAGCGGGGGCCTCCAAGAGACCCAGTACTTC.

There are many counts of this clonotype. CDR3 loop: CSARDARGMASEQYF. The CDR3 DNA is TGCAGTGCTAGAGATGCGCGGGGGATGGCATCCGAGCAGTACTTC. The chain has TRBV20-1 and TRBJ2-7; TRBD2 matches at 7 bases. CDR1 is DFQATT and CDR2 is SNEGSKA in the germline V gene (reference sequence). The V segment lost 0 bases and the J segment 6 bases; nucleotides outside the gene matches: 11. This CDR3 has 15 amino acids.

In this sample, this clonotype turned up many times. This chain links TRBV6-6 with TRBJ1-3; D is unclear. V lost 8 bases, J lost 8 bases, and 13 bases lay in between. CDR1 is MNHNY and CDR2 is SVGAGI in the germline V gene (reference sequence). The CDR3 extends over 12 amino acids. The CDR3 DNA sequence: TGTGCCAGCGTCGCGGTTTCCGACACCATATATTTT. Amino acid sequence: CASVAVSDTIYF.

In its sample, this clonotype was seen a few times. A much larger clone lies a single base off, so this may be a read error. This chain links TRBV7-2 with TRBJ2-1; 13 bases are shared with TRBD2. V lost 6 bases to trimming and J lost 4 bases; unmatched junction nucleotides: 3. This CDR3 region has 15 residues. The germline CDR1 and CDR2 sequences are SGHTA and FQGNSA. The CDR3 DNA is TGTGCCAGCAGACAGACTAGCGGGGGGTACAATGAGCAGTTCTTC. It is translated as CASRQTSGGYNEQFF.

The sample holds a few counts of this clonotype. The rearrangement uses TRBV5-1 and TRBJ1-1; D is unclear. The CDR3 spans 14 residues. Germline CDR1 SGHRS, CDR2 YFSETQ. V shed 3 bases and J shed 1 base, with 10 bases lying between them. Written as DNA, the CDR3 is TGCGCCAGCAGCTGGGCCCCGGAGAACACTGAAGCTTTCTTT. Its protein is CASSWAPENTEAFF.

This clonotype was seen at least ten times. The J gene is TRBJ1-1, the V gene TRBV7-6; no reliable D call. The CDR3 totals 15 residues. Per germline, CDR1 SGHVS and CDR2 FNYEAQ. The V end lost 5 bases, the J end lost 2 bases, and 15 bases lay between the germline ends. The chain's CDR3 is CASSQRRQRNTEAFF. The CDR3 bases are TGTGCCAGCAGCCAGAGGCGGCAGCGTAACACTGAAGCTTTCTTT. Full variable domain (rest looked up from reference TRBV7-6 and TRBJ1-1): GAGVSQSPRYKVTKRGQDVALRCDPISGHVSLYWYRQALGQGPEFLTYFNYEAQQDKSGLPNDRFSAERPEGSISTLTIQRTEQRDSAMYRCASSQRRQRNTEAFFGQGTRLTVV.